Presented here are 5 T cell receptor beta chains from one specimen sequenced in a study of CD8 T cells in ankylosing spondylitis. TCRdb processed the 5' RACE reads anew with MiXCR; each CDR3 protein has one entry. The profile shows 250,000 to 400,000 distinct CDR3 sequences, about 9.9% of them singletons. Material: blood, either unsorted or a sorted T cell fraction (not recorded which). These receptors all stem from a female donor with ankylosing spondylitis or in good health (not recorded which).

This clonotype was seen at least ten times. This sequence joins TRBV20-1 and TRBJ2-3, with 11 bases identical to TRBD2. Germline V gene sequence: CDR1 DFQATT, CDR2 SNEGSKA (reference sequence). The ends lost 5 bases at V and 3 bases at J; junction bases unmatched: 1. The CDR3 consists of 13 residues. Here the CDR3 reads CSARLAGTDTQYF. DNA of the CDR3: TGCAGTGCTCGACTAGCGGGGACAGATACGCAGTATTTT.

In this sample, this clonotype turned up many times. The rearrangement joins TRBV28 to TRBJ2-1, with 10 bases aligning to TRBD2. V lost 7 bases, J lost 1 base, and 4 bases stayed unmatched. This CDR3 region has 15 residues. Germline assignment: CDR1 MDHEN and CDR2 SYDVKM. CDR3 DNA sequence: TGTGCCAGCATAGCGGGAGGCCAGTCCTACAATGAGCAGTTCTTC. Encoded protein: CASIAGGQSYNEQFF.

In this sample, this clonotype turned up many times. The chain combines TRBV11-2 with TRBJ1-5; D unresolved. V was trimmed by 5 bases and J by 1 base, leaving 6 bases between them. Looked up from germline, CDR1 is SGHAT and CDR2 is FQNNGV. The CDR3 sequence is 13 residues long. The CDR3 here is CASSLRSNQPQHF. In DNA form, the CDR3 reads TGTGCCAGCAGCCTCAGGAGCAATCAGCCCCAGCATTTT.

This chain joins TRBV20-1 and TRBJ2-2; D possibly matches TRBD1 or TRBD2 (5 bases each). With 2 bases removed from V and 6 bases from J, the gap between germline ends came to 16 bases. CDR3 length: 15 amino acids. Germline-derived CDR1 and CDR2 are DFQATT and SNEGSKA (reference sequence). CDR3 in amino acids: CSARRPGQGPGELFF. DNA of the CDR3: TGCAGTGCTAGAAGGCCGGGGCAGGGACCCGGGGAGCTGTTTTTT.

This clonotype was detected many times. The rearrangement joins TRBV5-1 to TRBJ2-1, with D maybe TRBD2 (5 bases). The CDR3 has 15 amino acids. Trimming left V 7 bases short and J 6 bases short, with 20 bases between. CDR1 SGHRS and CDR2 YFSETQ come from the germline V gene. CDR3 nucleotide sequence: TGCGCCAGCGGTCTTGGCAGCGGCACCCCCAATGAGCAGTTCTTC. This gives the protein CASGLGSGTPNEQFF.